This T cell receptor beta chain was sequenced for a study of T cells in Graves' hyperthyroidism and ophthalmopathy. Researchers amplified the TCR beta CDR3 regions from RNA transcripts. TCR CDR3 regions were first amplified by RT-PCR with HTBI primers. MiXCR, run by TCRdb on the multiplex PCR reads, gives a single entry per CDR3 protein. Altogether about 840,000 distinct CDR3 sequences are present, 38% being singletons, with the ten largest covering about 8.9%. Germline CDR1 is SGHRS and CDR2 is YFSETQ. This CDR3 is 13 amino acids long. The V end lost 3 bases, the J end lost 2 bases, and 8 bases lay between the germline ends. On this clonotype: A single base separates this from a much larger clone, so it may be a read error. The conserved phenylalanine or tryptophan is not found at the CDR3 terminus, so this likely reflects a read error.

The sample was blood. The chain combines TRBV5-1 with TRBJ1-2; perhaps TRBD1 as D (5 bases). The sequence was collected from a man aged 18 to 35 with Graves' hyperthyroidism. The CDR3 nucleotides read TGCGCCAGCAGCTGGGACGCAAACTATGGCTACACCCTC. Translating it yields CASSWDANYGYTL.